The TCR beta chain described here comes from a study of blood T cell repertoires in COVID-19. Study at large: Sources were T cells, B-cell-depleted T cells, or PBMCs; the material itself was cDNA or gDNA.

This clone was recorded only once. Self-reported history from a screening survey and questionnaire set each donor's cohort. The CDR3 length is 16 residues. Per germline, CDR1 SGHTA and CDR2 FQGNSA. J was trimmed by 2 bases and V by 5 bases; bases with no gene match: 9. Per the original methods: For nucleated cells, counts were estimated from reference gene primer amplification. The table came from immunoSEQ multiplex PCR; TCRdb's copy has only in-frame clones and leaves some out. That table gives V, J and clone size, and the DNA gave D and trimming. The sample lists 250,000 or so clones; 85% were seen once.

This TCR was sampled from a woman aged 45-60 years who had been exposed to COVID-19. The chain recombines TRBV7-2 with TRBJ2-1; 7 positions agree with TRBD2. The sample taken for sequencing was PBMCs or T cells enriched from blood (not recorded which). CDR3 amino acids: CASSPPGLAAYNEQFF. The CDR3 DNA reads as TGTGCCAGCAGCCCCCCGGGGCTAGCGGCCTACAATGAGCAGTTCTTC.